This TCR beta chain was captured by sequencing in a study of CD8+ T cells in alopecia areata. In each case, RNA was isolated and then reverse transcribed into cDNA as the sequencing template. This table comes from immunoSEQ multiplex PCR, and its TCRdb copy is limited to in-frame clones, with some not included. The repertoire includes roughly 170,000 clones, 58% of them detected once, and 10% to 15% sits in the top ten. This clone was seen a few times. Trimming cost V 6 bases and J 7 bases, with 9 bases left between them. This CDR3 comprises 11 residues. In germline, CDR1 is SNHLY, CDR2 FYNNEI. Stated treatment: oral pan-JAK inhibitor, 5-10 mg twice daily.

The V gene is TRBV2, the J gene TRBJ1-1; no reliable D call. This receptor was taken from a human donor with alopecia areata. The starting material was CD8+ T cells sorted from blood, obtained at week 24, from a patient treated with tofacitinib. CDR3 sequence (DNA): TGTGCCAGCAGCTCTACAAATGAAGCTTTCTTT. Protein: CASSSTNEAFF. The whole variable domain, remainder taken from reference TRBV2 and TRBJ1-1, is EPEVTQTPSHQVTQMGQEVILRCVPISNHLYFYWYRQILGQKVEFLVSFYNNEISEKSEIFDDQFSVERPDGSNFTLKIRSTKLEDSAMYFCASSSTNEAFFGQGTRLTVV.